The next 5 T cell receptor beta chains were all read from a single sample in a study of neurological immune-mediated disorders (dated by TCRdb to 2018 to 2020). Library generation was performed with 5' RACE. Sequencing took place on an Illumina HiSeq 2500. TCRdb ran its own pipeline on the public reads, namely fastp trimming at Q25 and MiXCR clone calling, and kept in-frame beta chains. Rows are combined by CDR3 protein, so each entry shows the most common genes and DNA. A total of over 50,000 distinct CDR3 sequences appear in this sample, roughly 5% of them only once. Of the sample, about 5.8% is held by the ten largest clones. Source material: PBMCs. The receptor source for this set is a human donor with multiple sclerosis. The donor label of this sample is uncertain.

This clonotype was picked up many times. The rearrangement links TRBV20-1 to TRBJ2-5, with D possibly matching TRBD2 (5 bases). V shed 0 bases and J shed 1 base, with 12 bases lying between them. CDR1 is DFQATT, CDR2 SNEGSKA, per germline (reference sequence). CDR3 length: 15 amino acids. In DNA, the CDR3 is TGCAGTGCTAGAGATCGGGTGAGGGCCCAAGAGACCCAGTACTTC. This codes for CSARDRVRAQETQYF.

This clonotype has a count of ten or more. V usage is TRBV20-1 and J usage is TRBJ2-3, with D tentatively TRBD1 or TRBD2 (7 bases each). The germline CDR1 and CDR2 sequences are DFQATT and SNEGSKA (reference sequence). This CDR3 contains 16 residues. Trimming stripped 6 bases from V and 5 bases from J, with 24 bases between. Here the CDR3 reads CSAGGGGGDSGDTQYF. CDR3 nucleotides: TGCAGTGCCGGAGGGGGCGGGGGCGACTCTGGAGATACGCAGTATTTT.

This clonotype was observed many times. The V gene is TRBV7-3, the J gene TRBJ2-5; 10 bases are shared with TRBD1. CDR3 length equals 13 residues. Germline lookup yields CDR1 SGHTA and CDR2 FQGTGA. J gave up 7 bases and V 5 bases, and 4 bases lay outside the gene matches. The CDR3 sequence: CASSPRTGGTQYF. In DNA, the CDR3 is TGTGCCAGCAGCCCCCGGACAGGGGGGACCCAGTACTTC.

This clonotype was recorded many times. The rearrangement uses TRBV20-1 and TRBJ1-5; 7 bases align to TRBD1. The trim removed 6 bases at V and 4 bases at J, leaving 15 bases unmatched. This CDR3 spans 16 amino acids. CDR1 DFQATT and CDR2 SNEGSKA come from the germline V gene (reference sequence). CDR3 amino acids: CSANRWTQGRNQPQHF. CDR3 DNA sequence: TGCAGTGCAAACCGTTGGACACAGGGGAGGAATCAGCCCCAGCATTTT.

This clonotype was recorded at least ten times. V and J are TRBV6-6 and TRBJ1-2; D uncertain. Trimming pared 4 bases from V and 4 bases from J, leaving 13 bases between. Germline CDR1 is MNHNY and CDR2 is SVGAGI (reference sequence). The CDR3 has 14 amino acids. The CDR3 spells CASSSSGSAYGYTF. As DNA, the CDR3 is TGTGCCAGCAGTTCCTCCGGCTCCGCCTATGGCTACACCTTC.